The present T cell receptor (beta chain) was sequenced within a study of OX40 agonist ivuxolimab in advanced cancers. For the study at large: Every 2 weeks, ivuxolimab was infused into the patients intravenously at between 0.01 and 10 mg/kg.

Profiled with immunoSEQ multiplex PCR; TCRdb holds only in-frame clones, not every one. The sample has 70,000 or so clones; just over 90% are singletons. Patients were ruled out by autoimmune disease history or systemic immunosuppression. Patients had blood sampled at baseline and again on cycle 4 day 1 and cycle 7 day 1. Germline-derived CDR1 and CDR2 are SGHTA and FQGTGA. The ends lost 6 bases at V and 5 bases at J; junction bases unmatched: 7. The CDR3 extends over 13 amino acids. This sequence joins TRBV7-3 and TRBJ2-7, with TRBD1 matching 7 bases. The sample consisted of CD4+ or CD8+ T cells sorted from blood, taken in a trial of the OX40 agonist ivuxolimab. This receptor was taken from an adult with an advanced solid tumor such as melanoma, head and neck, liver or kidney cancer. The CDR3 region is CASSYTGENEQYF. The CDR3 DNA is TGTGCCAGCAGTTATACAGGGGAGAACGAGCAGTACTTC.